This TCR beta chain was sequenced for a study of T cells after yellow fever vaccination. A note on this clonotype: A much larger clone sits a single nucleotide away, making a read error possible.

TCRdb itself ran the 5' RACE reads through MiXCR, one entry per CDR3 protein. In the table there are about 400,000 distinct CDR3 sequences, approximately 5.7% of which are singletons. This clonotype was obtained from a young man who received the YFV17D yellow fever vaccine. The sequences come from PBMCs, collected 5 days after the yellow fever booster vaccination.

The CDR3 loop reads CASSHDREPFF. The CDR3 DNA sequence: TGTGCCAGCAGTCACGACAGGGAACCGTTCTTC. The chain couples TRBV6-2 or TRBV6-3 to TRBJ2-1; TRBD1 agrees at 7 bases. Germline loops: CDR1 MNHEY, CDR2 SVGEGT. The CDR3 consists of 11 residues. V shed 5 bases, J shed 15 bases, and the junction held 7 bases outside the gene matches.